This record looks at one T cell receptor (beta chain) sequence and its context. As yet, its antigen is unknown. The PCR ran on 60 Vbeta and 13 Jbeta primers. The assay was immunoSEQ multiplex PCR, and TCRdb's table has in-frame clones only and misses some. The sample holds about 210,000 clones, approximately 78% seen once. This sample stems from a study of cytomegalovirus exposure and HLA in healthy donors. Study at large: Of the donors genotyped, some 400 in all, about 76% fell in the Caucasian-associated ancestry cluster.

Study results and caveats: Most of the TCR beta V segments (in an earlier analysis) were productive either about 87% or about 30% of the time. In a later analysis, 17,000 or so TCR beta sequences were associated with HLA alleles at 0.05 false discovery rate. Diagnosis of cytomegalovirus status made by the classifier reportedly showed high specificity and sensitivity.

The V and J ends lost 2 bases and 1 base respectively, with 11 bases between them. The CDR3 has 15 amino acids. The V gene's germline CDR1 is SGHAT and CDR2 FQNNGV. The J gene is TRBJ2-5, the V gene TRBV11-2; the D gene is possibly TRBD2 (5 bases). This TCR was recovered from a boy younger than 18 in good health and CMV-seronegative. The sequencing sample was made of PBMCs. The CDR3 loop reads CASSLLFGGQETQYF. The CDR3 region has the DNA TGTGCCAGCAGCTTATTATTCGGAGGCCAAGAGACCCAGTACTTC.